Listed below are T cell receptor beta chains from one sample, sequenced in a study of T cells in Graves' hyperthyroidism and ophthalmopathy. Each CDR3 protein gets one entry after TCRdb re-called the multiplex PCR reads with MiXCR. This table holds under 700,000 distinct CDR3 sequences, 16% found once. The material sequenced was blood. Every receptor here comes from a young woman with Graves' hyperthyroidism. Each CDR3 is given with its conserved first and last residue. The D gene is left open where the match is weak. The size of a clone is reported for some rows only, either as once, few or many, or as a class for expanded clones.

few | TRBJ1-6 | TRBV7-2 | TRBD1 | TGTGCCAGCAGCCGGAAACAAAGGACAGGTTATAATTCACCCCTCCACTTT | CASSRKQRTGYNSPLHF
. | TRBJ2-1 | TRBV4-1 | TRBD2 | TGCGCCAGCAGCCAAGAACGACTAGCGGGAGGAAGCTCCTACAATGAGCAGTTCTTC | CASSQERLAGGSSYNEQFF
. | TRBJ2-3 | TRBV5-4 | . | TGTGCCAGCAGCCTGGGGGCCGGGGCCGACACAGATACGCAGTATTTT | CASSLGAGADTDTQYF
many | TRBJ2-7 | TRBV6-2/TRBV6-3 | . | TGTGCCAGCAGTTACGGTCGACTAGCCTACGAGCAGTACTTC | CASSYGRLAYEQYF
few | TRBJ1-1 | TRBV29-1 | TRBD1 | TGCAGCGTATCCGGGACAGGCTACACTGAAGCTTTCTTT | CSVSGTGYTEAFF
many | TRBJ2-1 | TRBV2 | TRBD2 | TGTGCCAGCAGATTAGCGGGACTCGTCTCCTACAATGAGCAGTTCTTC | CASRLAGLVSYNEQFF
few | TRBJ2-7 | TRBV6-5 | TRBD2 | TGTGCCAGCAGTTACTCGGGACTAGCGCACGGGGGTTTGTCCTGCGAGCAGTACTTC | CASSYSGLAHGGLSCEQYF
few | TRBJ2-5 | TRBV12-3/TRBV12-4 | . | TGTGCCAGCAGCCCCTTGCTTGGGGCGGGTGGGGGCGGGGCCCAGTACTTC | CASSPLLGAGGGGAQYF
many | TRBJ1-1 | TRBV12-3/TRBV12-4 | . | TGTGCCAGCAGGGGATCGAACAGGATGAACACTGAAGCTTTCTTT | CASRGSNRMNTEAFF
many | TRBJ2-7 | TRBV7-2 | TRBD1 | TGTGCCACCTATCTCCCAGGGGGCGAGCAGTACTTC | CATYLPGGEQYF
many | TRBJ1-3 | TRBV28 | TRBD1 | TGTGCCACCATAACAGGGGCCAGCTCTGGAAACACCATATATTTT | CATITGASSGNTIYF
many | TRBJ1-1 | TRBV11-3 | . | TGTGCCAGCAGCTTAGAAGAGGGGGGCGGCACTGAAGCTTTCTTT | CASSLEEGGGTEAFF
few | TRBJ1-5 | TRBV4-1 | TRBD1 | TGCGCCAGCAGCCAAGAAAGTTGGGACAGGGCCTCGAATCAGCCCCAGCATTTT | CASSQESWDRASNQPQHF
. | TRBJ1-1 | TRBV10-3 | . | TGTGCCATCAGTGGACAGCTCATGAACACTGAAGCTTTCTTT | CAISGQLMNTEAFF
many | TRBJ2-3 | TRBV14 | TRBD2 | TGTGCCAGCAGCCCCCCCACCGGGACTAGCGGGAGTATCCGCACAGATACGCAGTATTTT | CASSPPTGTSGSIRTDTQYF
many | TRBJ2-7 | TRBV20-1 | . | TGCAGTGCGCCATCCCCAATTTACGAGCAGTACTTC | CSAPSPIYEQYF
few | TRBJ2-3 | TRBV5-5 | . | TGTGCCAGCAGCTTGGCGAGGGCCGATAACACAGATACGCAGTATTTT | CASSLARADNTDTQYF
many | TRBJ2-2 | TRBV19 | . | TGTGCCAGCCAGAACGCCGGGGAGCTGTTTTTT | CASQNAGELFF
many | TRBJ2-1 | TRBV6-1 | . | TGTGCCAGCAGCCCGGGCGATTCATGGAATGAGCAGTTCTTC | CASSPGDSWNEQFF
few | TRBJ1-2 | TRBV7-9 | TRBD1 | TGTGCCAGCAGCTCGGAAGGGACAGCGGTCGTGTATGGCTACACCTTC | CASSSEGTAVVYGYTF
many | TRBJ2-1 | TRBV6-2/TRBV6-3 | . | TGTGCCAGCCTAGCTACTTCCTCCTACAATGAGCAGTTCTTC | CASLATSSYNEQFF
few | TRBJ2-1 | TRBV24-1 | . | TGTGCCACCAGGGCGGGGGCAAATGAGCAGTTCTTC | CATRAGANEQFF